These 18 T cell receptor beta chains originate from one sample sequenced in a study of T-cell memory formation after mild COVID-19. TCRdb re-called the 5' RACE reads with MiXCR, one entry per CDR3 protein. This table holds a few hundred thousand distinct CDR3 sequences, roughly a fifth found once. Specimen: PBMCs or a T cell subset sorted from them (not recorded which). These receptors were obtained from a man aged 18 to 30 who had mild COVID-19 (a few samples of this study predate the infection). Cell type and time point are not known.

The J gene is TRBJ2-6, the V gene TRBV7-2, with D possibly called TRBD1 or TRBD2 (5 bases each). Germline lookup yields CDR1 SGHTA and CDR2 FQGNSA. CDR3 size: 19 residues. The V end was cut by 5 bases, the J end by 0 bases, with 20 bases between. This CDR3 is CASSPRGVGPSSGANVLTF. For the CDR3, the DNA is TGTGCCAGCAGCCCGCGAGGGGTGGGACCCAGCTCTGGGGCCAACGTCCTGACTTTC.

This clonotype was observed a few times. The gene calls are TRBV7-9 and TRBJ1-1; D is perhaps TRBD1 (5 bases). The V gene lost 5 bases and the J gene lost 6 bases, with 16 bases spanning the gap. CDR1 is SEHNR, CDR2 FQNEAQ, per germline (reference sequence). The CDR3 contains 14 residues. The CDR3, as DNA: TGTGCCAGCAGCCCGAGTGGGGGTAGCGCTGAAGCTTTCTTT. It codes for CASSPSGGSAEAFF.

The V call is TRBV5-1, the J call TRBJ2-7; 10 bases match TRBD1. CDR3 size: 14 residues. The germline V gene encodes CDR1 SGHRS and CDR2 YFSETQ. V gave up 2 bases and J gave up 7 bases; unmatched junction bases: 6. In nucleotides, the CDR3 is TGCGCCAGCAGCTTACGACAGGGGGCCGGGGAGCAGTACTTC. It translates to CASSLRQGAGEQYF.

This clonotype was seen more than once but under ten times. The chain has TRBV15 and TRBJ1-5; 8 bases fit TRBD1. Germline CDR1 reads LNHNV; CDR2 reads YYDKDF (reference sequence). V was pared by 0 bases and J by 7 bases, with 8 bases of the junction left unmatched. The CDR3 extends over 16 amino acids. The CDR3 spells CATSRDYGQGEQPQHF. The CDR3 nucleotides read TGTGCCACCAGCAGAGATTATGGACAGGGTGAGCAGCCCCAGCATTTT.

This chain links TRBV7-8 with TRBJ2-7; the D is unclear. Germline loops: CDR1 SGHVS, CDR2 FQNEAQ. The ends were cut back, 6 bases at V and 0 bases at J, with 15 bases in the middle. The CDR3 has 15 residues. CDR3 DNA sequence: TGTGCCAGCAGTCCTAGAAGGATACCCTCCTACGAGCAGTACTTC. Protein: CASSPRRIPSYEQYF.

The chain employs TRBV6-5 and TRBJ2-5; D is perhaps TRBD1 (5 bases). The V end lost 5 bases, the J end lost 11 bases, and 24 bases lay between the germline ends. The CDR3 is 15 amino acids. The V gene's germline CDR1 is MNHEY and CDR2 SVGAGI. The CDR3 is CASSPVIAPTEPQYF. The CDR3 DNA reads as TGTGCCAGCAGTCCAGTTATCGCCCCGACAGAGCCTCAGTACTTC.

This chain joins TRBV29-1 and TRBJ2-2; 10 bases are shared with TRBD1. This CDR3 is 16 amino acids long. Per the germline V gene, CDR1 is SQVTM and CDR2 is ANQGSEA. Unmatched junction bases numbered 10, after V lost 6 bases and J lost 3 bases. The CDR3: CSVYDRDRGDTGELFF. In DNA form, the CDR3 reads TGCAGCGTCTATGATCGGGACAGGGGCGACACCGGGGAGCTGTTTTTT.

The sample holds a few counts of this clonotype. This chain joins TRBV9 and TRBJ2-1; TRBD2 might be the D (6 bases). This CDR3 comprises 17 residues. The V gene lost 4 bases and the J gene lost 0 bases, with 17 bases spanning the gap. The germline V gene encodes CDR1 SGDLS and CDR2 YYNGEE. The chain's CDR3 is CASSSPTSRSSYNEQFF. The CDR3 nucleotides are TGTGCCAGCAGCTCCCCTACTAGCAGGAGCTCCTACAATGAGCAGTTCTTC.

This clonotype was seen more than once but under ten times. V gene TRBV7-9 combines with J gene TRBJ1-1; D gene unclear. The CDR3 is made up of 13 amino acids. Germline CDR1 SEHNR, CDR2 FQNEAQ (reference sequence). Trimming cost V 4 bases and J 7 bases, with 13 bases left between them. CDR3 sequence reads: CASSSFHMLEAFF. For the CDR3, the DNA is TGTGCCAGCAGCTCCTTTCATATGCTTGAAGCTTTCTTT.

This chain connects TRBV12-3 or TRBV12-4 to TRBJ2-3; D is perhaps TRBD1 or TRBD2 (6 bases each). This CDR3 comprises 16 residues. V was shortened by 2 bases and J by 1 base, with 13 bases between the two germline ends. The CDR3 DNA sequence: TGTGCCAGCAGTTTAAGGACGGGGGCCGGCACAGATACGCAGTATTTT. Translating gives CASSLRTGAGTDTQYF.

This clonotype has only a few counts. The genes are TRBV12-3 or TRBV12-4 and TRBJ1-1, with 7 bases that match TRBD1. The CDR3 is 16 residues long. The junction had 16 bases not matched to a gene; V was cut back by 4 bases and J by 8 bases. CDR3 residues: CASSSRNRGKDTEAFF. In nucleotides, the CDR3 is TGTGCCAGCAGTTCCAGGAACAGGGGTAAGGATACAGAAGCTTTCTTT.

This CDR3 reads CASSKRTSPDTDTQYF. CDR3 DNA sequence: TGTGCCAGCAGCAAGAGGACTAGCCCCGACACAGATACGCAGTATTTT. The chain recombines TRBV7-9 with TRBJ2-3; 8 bases are a match to TRBD2. The V gene end was trimmed by 5 bases and the J gene end by 2 bases; junction bases not matched to a gene: 9. The CDR3 covers 16 residues. Per the germline V gene, CDR1 is SEHNR and CDR2 is FQNEAQ (reference sequence). The whole variable domain, remainder taken from reference TRBV7-9 and TRBJ2-3, is DTGVSQNPRHKITKRGQNVTFRCDPISEHNRLYWYRQTLGQGPEFLTYFQNEAQLEKSRLLSDRFSAERPKGSFSTLEIQRTEQGDSAMYLCASSKRTSPDTDTQYFGPGTRLTVL.

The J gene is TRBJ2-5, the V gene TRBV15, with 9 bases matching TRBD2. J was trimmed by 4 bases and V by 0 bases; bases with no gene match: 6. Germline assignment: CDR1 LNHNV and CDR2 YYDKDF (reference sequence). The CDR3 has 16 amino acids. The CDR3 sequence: CATSRDIAGARETQYF. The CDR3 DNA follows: TGTGCCACCAGCAGAGATATAGCGGGGGCTCGAGAGACCCAGTACTTC.

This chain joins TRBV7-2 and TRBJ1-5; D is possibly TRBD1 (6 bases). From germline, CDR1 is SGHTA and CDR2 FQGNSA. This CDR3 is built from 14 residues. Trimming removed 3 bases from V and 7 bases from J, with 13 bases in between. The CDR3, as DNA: TGTGCCAGCAGCTTTAGACAGGAGAGACAGCCCCAGCATTTT. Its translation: CASSFRQERQPQHF.

The CDR3 region has the DNA TGTGCCAGCAGACCGACTCCCGGGACAGGGCCCCACACTGAAGCTTTCTTT. This sequence encodes CASRPTPGTGPHTEAFF. The chain carries TRBV12-3 or TRBV12-4 and TRBJ1-1; TRBD1 agrees at 9 bases. V dropped 6 bases and J dropped 3; count of bases not matched to a gene: 14. The CDR3 extends over 17 amino acids.

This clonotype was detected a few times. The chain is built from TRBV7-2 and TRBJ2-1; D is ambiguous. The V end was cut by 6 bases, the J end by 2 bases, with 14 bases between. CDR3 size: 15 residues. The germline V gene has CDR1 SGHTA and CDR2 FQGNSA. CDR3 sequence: CASRTPPSAYNEQFF. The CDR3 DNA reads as TGTGCCAGCAGGACCCCCCCCAGCGCCTACAATGAGCAGTTCTTC.

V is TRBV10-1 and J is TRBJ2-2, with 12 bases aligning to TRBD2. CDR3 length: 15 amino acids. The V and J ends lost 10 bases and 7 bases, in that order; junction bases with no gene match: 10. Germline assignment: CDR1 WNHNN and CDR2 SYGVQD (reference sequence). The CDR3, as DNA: TGCGCCAACCCCTTACTAGCGGGGGGTTTCGGGGAGCTGTTTTTT. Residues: CANPLLAGGFGELFF.

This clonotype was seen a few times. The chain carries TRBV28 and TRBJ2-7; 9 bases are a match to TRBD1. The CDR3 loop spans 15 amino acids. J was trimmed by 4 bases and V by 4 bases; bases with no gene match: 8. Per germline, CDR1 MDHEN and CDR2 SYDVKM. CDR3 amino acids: CASSSATTGGYEQYV. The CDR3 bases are TGTGCCAGCAGTTCAGCCACGACAGGGGGATACGAGCAGTACGTC.